This T cell receptor (beta chain) was observed in a study of patients and donors after allogeneic stem cell transplantation. Germline values: CDR1 MNHEY, CDR2 SVGAGI. CDR3 length: 11 residues. Trimming took off 9 bases at V and 5 bases at J, with 10 bases between the two ends. TCRdb passed the RT-PCR reads through MiXCR, listing each CDR3 protein once. Among around 3,000 distinct CDR3 sequences listed, 4.5% to 5.5% were seen once. This clonotype was counted only a few times. The V gene is TRBV6-5, the J gene TRBJ1-1; D gene uncertain. Sequenced input: blood, either unsorted or a sorted T cell fraction (not recorded which). The TCR originated in a human donor who was either an allogeneic HSCT recipient or a stem cell or donor lymphocyte infusion donor (not recorded which). It is not recorded whose cells these are; they may come from a transplant donor. The CDR3 DNA reads TGTGCCAGTAAAGTTTCAACTGAAGCTTTCTTT. Translation gives CASKVSTEAFF.